Presented here are 6 T cell receptor beta chains from one specimen sequenced in a study of blood T cell repertoires in COVID-19. Profiled with immunoSEQ multiplex PCR; TCRdb holds only in-frame clones, not every one. The top ten clones hold around 0.7% of a sample with some 460,000 clones, roughly nine tenths of them seen once. The specimen sequenced was PBMCs or T cells enriched from blood (not recorded which). Receptor source: a woman aged 18-35 years who had recovered from COVID-19.

CDR3 nucleotides: TGTGCCAGCAGCCGGACAGGGGAGGTGTCCCAGCATTTT. Amino acids: CASSRTGEVSQHF. This chain connects TRBV7-2 to TRBJ1-5, with 9 bases matching TRBD1. V lost 5 bases to trimming and J lost 11 bases; unmatched junction nucleotides: 7. Per the germline V gene, CDR1 is SGHTA and CDR2 is FQGNSA. CDR3 length: 13 residues. The variable domain in full, completed from reference TRBV7-2 and TRBJ1-5, reads GAGVSQSPSNKVTEKGKDVELRCDPISGHTALYWYRQSLGQGLEFLIYFQGNSAPDKSGLPSDRFSAERTGGSVSTLTIQRTQQEDSAVYLCASSRTGEVSQHFGDGTRLSIL.

The chain is built from TRBV7-9 and TRBJ2-1; D uncertain. Trimming removed 6 bases from V and 0 bases from J, with 6 bases in between. The CDR3 contains 13 residues. Germline CDR1 and CDR2: SEHNR and FQNEAQ (reference sequence). CDR3 nucleotide sequence: TGTGCCAGCAGTAGTAGCTCCTACAATGAGCAGTTCTTC. This encodes CASSSSSYNEQFF.

The chain is built from TRBV5-1 and TRBJ2-2; 8 bases are a match to TRBD1. Germline loops: CDR1 SGHRS, CDR2 YFSETQ. The length of the CDR3 is 16 residues. J gave up 5 bases and V 4 bases, and 10 bases lay outside the gene matches. CDR3 sequence (DNA): TGCGCCAGCAGCACACTGGGACAGGTTGGGACCGGGGAGCTGTTTTTT. Translated, it gives CASSTLGQVGTGELFF.

The chain links TRBV9 to TRBJ2-1; no definite D call. V lost 4 bases and J lost 5, with 16 bases in between. This CDR3 comprises 15 residues. Germline CDR1 and CDR2: SGDLS and YYNGEE. The CDR3 region is CASSPRLALHNEQFF. Written as DNA, the CDR3 is TGTGCCAGCAGCCCCCGGTTAGCCCTGCACAATGAGCAGTTCTTC.

This chain's CDR3 is CASSVPDGYTF. Written as DNA, the CDR3 is TGTGCCAGCAGTGTACCAGATGGCTACACCTTC. The chain uses TRBV6-1 and TRBJ1-2; unclear D gene. Trimming left V 4 bases short and J 6 bases short, with 6 bases between. Per the germline V gene, CDR1 is MNHNS and CDR2 is SASEGT. This CDR3 has 11 amino acids.

The rearrangement uses TRBV30 and TRBJ1-1; TRBD1 might be the D (6 bases). Trimming left V 6 bases short and J 4 bases short, with 12 bases between. The CDR3 is 12 amino acids. Germline V gene lookup returns CDR1 GTSNPN and CDR2 SVGIG (reference sequence). The CDR3 DNA sequence: TGTGCCTGTCAGGGGCAGGGCACTGAAGCTTTCTTT. This sequence encodes CACQGQGTEAFF. Combining the CDR3 with reference TRBV30 and TRBJ1-1 gives the whole variable domain SQTIHQWPATLVQPVGSPLSLECTVEGTSNPNLYWYRQAAGRGLQLLFYSVGIGQISSEVPQNLSASRPQDRQFILSSKKLLLSDSGFYLCACQGQGTEAFFGQGTRLTVV.